One sample yielded the 28 T cell receptor beta chains listed below, sequenced in a study of blood T cell repertoires in COVID-19. Repertoires were generated with immunoSEQ multiplex PCR, while TCRdb's copy carries only in-frame clones and drops some. The table shows some 78,000 clones, with roughly 89% occurring only once. Sequencing was carried out using peripheral blood. Receptors originate from a man aged 45-60 years with acute or convalescent COVID-19.

This clone was counted a single time. The rearrangement uses TRBV5-6 and TRBJ2-5, with 11 bases fitting TRBD1. The CDR3 contains 16 residues. V gave up 4 bases and J gave up 5 bases; unmatched junction bases: 10. CDR1 SGHDT and CDR2 YYEEEE come from the germline V gene. The CDR3 here is CASSLPGQGAEETQYF. In nucleotides, the CDR3 is TGTGCCAGCAGCCTACCCGGACAGGGGGCGGAGGAGACCCAGTACTTC.

This chain joins TRBV18 and TRBJ1-4; maybe TRBD1 (5 bases). Germline V gives CDR1 KGHSH, CDR2 LQKENI. V shed 2 bases and J shed 5 bases, with 9 bases lying between them. CDR3 size: 14 residues. The CDR3 DNA reads as TGTGCCAGCTCACCAGGGGCAGGGAATGAAAAACTGTTTTTT. Its protein is CASSPGAGNEKLFF. Full variable domain (missing parts from reference TRBV18 and TRBJ1-4): NAGVMQNPRHLVRRRGQEARLRCSPMKGHSHVYWYRQLPEEGLKFMVYLQKENIIDESGMPKERFSAEFPKEGPSILRIQQVVRGDSAAYFCASSPGAGNEKLFFGSGTQLSVL.

V usage is TRBV4-1 and J usage is TRBJ1-5; TRBD1 matches 8 bases. J gave up 5 bases and V 0 bases, and 12 bases lay outside the gene matches. The CDR3 is 18 residues long. Looked up from germline, CDR1 is MGHRA and CDR2 is YSYEKL. CDR3 in DNA: TGCGCCAGCAGCCAAGATAGGGTTGCCAGGGGGCCGGATCAGCCCCAGCATTTT. Protein sequence: CASSQDRVARGPDQPQHF.

V is TRBV14 and J is TRBJ2-7; 7 nucleotides match TRBD2. The germline V gene encodes CDR1 SGHDN and CDR2 FVKESK. V shed 1 base and J 5 bases; nucleotides not matched to a gene: 5. The CDR3 contains 14 residues. The CDR3 region has the DNA TGTGCCAGCAGCCAAGTACACCGGGAGGACGAGCAGTACTTC. This sequence encodes CASSQVHREDEQYF.

The V gene is TRBV7-8, the J gene TRBJ2-5, with 15 bases identical to TRBD2. V shed 2 bases, J shed 4 bases, and the junction held 5 bases outside the gene matches. CDR1 and CDR2 (germline): SGHVS, FQNEAQ. CDR3 size: 17 residues. CDR3 nucleotide sequence: TGTGCCAGCAGCTTACAACCGGGACTAGCGGGAGGAGAGACCCAGTACTTC. Translating gives CASSLQPGLAGGETQYF.

V is TRBV5-1 and J is TRBJ2-3; 9 nucleotides line up with TRBD2. The junction had 4 bases not matched to a gene; V was cut back by 0 bases and J by 5 bases. Germline V gives CDR1 SGHRS, CDR2 YFSETQ. This CDR3 spans 15 amino acids. The CDR3, as DNA: TGCGCCAGCAGCTTGGGCGGGGGGGCAGTAGATACGCAGTATTTT. Protein sequence: CASSLGGGAVDTQYF.

The chain couples TRBV28 to TRBJ1-2, with 7 bases fitting TRBD1. Germline V gene data show CDR1 as MDHEN and CDR2 as SYDVKM. The ends lost 6 bases at V and 8 bases at J; junction bases unmatched: 12. CDR3 length: 14 amino acids. In DNA form, the CDR3 reads TGTGCCAGCAGAAATCCGGGGCCAGGGGGGGGCTACACCTTC. This gives the protein CASRNPGPGGGYTF.

This clone was seen a single time. The chain uses TRBV15 and TRBJ2-7; 7 nucleotides agree with TRBD1. J lost 3 bases, V lost 0 bases, and 8 bases had no gene match. CDR3 length equals 16 residues. CDR1 is LNHNV and CDR2 is YYDKDF in the germline V gene (reference sequence). CDR3 sequence reads: CATSRDKGAPRYEQYF. The CDR3 DNA sequence: TGTGCCACCAGCAGAGATAAGGGGGCGCCCCGCTACGAGCAGTACTTC.

In nucleotides, the CDR3 is TGTGCCATCAGCAGAACAGTGAACACTGAAGCTTTCTTT. Translated: CAISRTVNTEAFF. The rearrangement joins TRBV10-3 to TRBJ1-1; D gene uncertain. The CDR3 loop spans 13 amino acids. Germline-derived CDR1 and CDR2 are ENHRY and SYGVKD. V lost 6 bases, J lost 0 bases, and 8 bases lay in between.

This clone was observed a single time. The CDR3 spells CASSEAGLTISGNTIYF. As DNA, the CDR3 is TGTGCCAGCAGTGAAGCGGGACTTACAATATCTGGAAACACCATATATTTT. The chain recombines TRBV6-1 with TRBJ1-3, with D perhaps TRBD1 (5 bases). The V gene lost 0 bases and the J gene lost 1 base, with 13 bases spanning the gap. The germline gives CDR1 MNHNS, CDR2 SASEGT. This CDR3 is built from 17 residues.

V gene TRBV11-2 combines with J gene TRBJ2-7; 10 nucleotides agree with TRBD1. V dropped 5 bases and J dropped 0; count of bases not matched to a gene: 4. Germline CDR1 reads SGHAT; CDR2 reads FQNNGV. This CDR3 has 15 amino acids. In nucleotides, the CDR3 is TGTGCCAGCAGCCCGAGGACAGGGGGCTCCTACGAGCAGTACTTC. Protein: CASSPRTGGSYEQYF. Full variable domain (missing parts from reference TRBV11-2 and TRBJ2-7): EAGVAQSPRYKIIEKRQSVAFWCNPISGHATLYWYQQILGQGPKLLIQFQNNGVVDDSQLPKDRFSAERLKGVDSTLKIQPAKLEDSAVYLCASSPRTGGSYEQYFGPGTRLTVT.

The V gene is TRBV30, the J gene TRBJ2-7, with D tentatively TRBD1 (6 bases). The length of the CDR3 is 12 residues. From germline, CDR1 is GTSNPN and CDR2 SVGIG (reference sequence). The V gene lost 5 bases and the J gene lost 2 bases, with 10 bases spanning the gap. This CDR3 is CAWEGQPYEQYF. The CDR3, as DNA: TGTGCCTGGGAGGGACAACCCTACGAGCAGTACTTC.

This clone was seen once. The rearrangement joins TRBV19 to TRBJ2-1, with TRBD1 as a possible D gene (5 bases). The V and J ends lost 6 bases and 0 bases respectively, with 12 bases between them. This CDR3 is 15 amino acids long. CDR1 and CDR2 from the germline V gene are LNHDA and SQIVND (reference sequence). CDR3 bases: TGTGCCAGTAGCACTTACAGGAGCTCCTACAATGAGCAGTTCTTC. It translates to CASSTYRSSYNEQFF.

The chain recombines TRBV11-2 with TRBJ2-2; TRBD2 matches 9 bases. V lost 1 base to trimming and J lost 4 bases; unmatched junction nucleotides: 4. There are 16 residues in the CDR3. The germline CDR1 and CDR2 sequences are SGHAT and FQNNGV. CDR3: CASSLGSGGSTGELFF. The CDR3 DNA reads TGTGCCAGCAGCTTAGGTAGCGGGGGTAGCACCGGGGAGCTGTTTTTT.

V and J are TRBV30 and TRBJ1-1, with 11 bases matching TRBD1. The germline CDR1 and CDR2 sequences are GTSNPN and SVGIG (reference sequence). This CDR3 contains 17 residues. The V and J ends lost 2 bases and 1 base, in that order; junction bases with no gene match: 9. The CDR3 bases are TGTGCCTGGAGTTTCGGACAGGGGGCTAAGGGGAACACTGAAGCTTTCTTT. As protein: CAWSFGQGAKGNTEAFF.

Sample share makes this clone medium-sized. The chain couples TRBV5-4 to TRBJ1-2; tentative D call: TRBD1 (6 bases). CDR3 length equals 15 residues. Germline CDR1 reads SGHNT; CDR2 reads YYREEE (reference sequence). Trimming cost V 3 bases and J 0 bases, with 12 bases left between them. CDR3 protein: CASSSPTGTNYGYTF. As DNA, the CDR3 is TGTGCCAGCAGCTCCCCGACAGGCACTAACTATGGCTACACCTTC.

The rearrangement joins TRBV19 to TRBJ2-5; 7 bases map to TRBD1. The CDR3 length is 17 residues. Germline V gene data show CDR1 as LNHDA and CDR2 as SQIVND (reference sequence). With V trimmed by 9 bases and J by 2 bases, 18 bases remained unmatched. CDR3 bases: TGTGCCAGCAAACCGAGTAACCGACAGGGCTTGCAAGAGACCCAGTACTTC. Translating gives CASKPSNRQGLQETQYF.

The chain couples TRBV28 to TRBJ2-2, with 9 bases fitting TRBD2. V gave up 7 bases and J gave up 4 bases; unmatched junction bases: 7. CDR3 length: 15 amino acids. CDR1 is MDHEN and CDR2 is SYDVKM in the germline V gene. The CDR3 bases are TGTGCCAGCATCCCGGTACTAGCGGGCACCGGGGAGCTGTTTTTT. As protein: CASIPVLAGTGELFF.

The chain combines TRBV9 with TRBJ2-5; no clear D. Germline V gives CDR1 SGDLS, CDR2 YYNGEE. CDR3 length: 14 residues. Between the trimmed V and J ends, which lost 1 base and 0 bases, there was a span of 7 bases. The CDR3 nucleotides read TGTGCCAGCAGCGTACGACAAGACCAAGAGACCCAGTACTTC. Its protein product is CASSVRQDQETQYF.

V gene TRBV7-2 combines with J gene TRBJ2-5; unclear D gene. The germline gives CDR1 SGHTA, CDR2 FQGNSA. CDR3 size: 13 residues. Trimming removed 5 bases at V and 4 bases at J, with 11 bases between. The CDR3, as DNA: TGTGCCAGCAGCCAGACTCAGACAGAGACCCAGTACTTC. It encodes CASSQTQTETQYF. Based on the CDR3 plus reference TRBV7-2 and TRBJ2-5, the full variable domain is GAGVSQSPSNKVTEKGKDVELRCDPISGHTALYWYRQSLGQGLEFLIYFQGNSAPDKSGLPSDRFSAERTGGSVSTLTIQRTQQEDSAVYLCASSQTQTETQYFGPGTRLLVL.

The chain combines TRBV19 with TRBJ2-1; 12 bases agree with TRBD2. Germline loops: CDR1 LNHDA, CDR2 SQIVND (reference sequence). This CDR3 is 15 amino acids long. Trimming cost V 5 bases and J 6 bases; bases outside gene matches: 5. Written as DNA, the CDR3 is TGTGCCAGTAGTGGGGGACTAGCGGGCGTCAATGAGCAGTTCTTC. The encoded protein is CASSGGLAGVNEQFF.

This clone was seen a few times. The CDR3 DNA is TGTGCCAGCACCTCACGTGCGGTGGACAGTGGGGATGGCTACACCTTC. It yields the protein CASTSRAVDSGDGYTF. The V gene is TRBV11-3, the J gene TRBJ1-2; weak D call: TRBD1 (6 bases). The germline V and J ends were trimmed by 7 bases and 6 bases, with 24 bases remaining between them. CDR1 and CDR2 (germline): SGHNT, YENEEA. This CDR3 region has 16 residues.

The chain couples TRBV19 to TRBJ2-7; 7 bases line up with TRBD1. The CDR3 has 15 amino acids. The germline V gene encodes CDR1 LNHDA and CDR2 SQIVND (reference sequence). After removal of 5 bases from V and 1 base from J, the junction contained 8 bases not matched to a gene. CDR3 bases: TGTGCCAGTAGTTTGGCGGACAGGTCATCCTACGAGCAGTACTTC. Its protein product is CASSLADRSSYEQYF.

This chain joins TRBV24-1 and TRBJ2-7, with 11 positions matching TRBD1. Germline values: CDR1 KGHDR, CDR2 SFDVKD. The CDR3 length is 14 residues. The J segment lost 6 bases and the V segment lost 3 bases, leaving 3 bases of the junction unmatched. The CDR3 bases are TGTGCCACCAGTGATACCGGGACAGGGGGCGAGCAGTACTTC. Translation: CATSDTGTGGEQYF.

The rearrangement joins TRBV21-1 to TRBJ1-2; no check of the table's D call, TRBD1, against the DNA was made. TRBV21-1 is noted as a pseudogene. The CDR3 spans 15 residues. The CDR3 bases are TGTGCCAGCAGCAAATCCCCTGGTATTCAGTATGGCTACACCTTC. As protein: CASSKSPGIQYGYTF.

V usage is TRBV7-3 and J usage is TRBJ2-2; D may be TRBD2 (6 bases). The CDR3 sequence is 17 residues long. The germline V and J ends were trimmed by 1 base and 4 bases, with 16 bases remaining between them. CDR1 SGHTA and CDR2 FQGTGA come from the germline V gene. CDR3 nucleotides: TGTGCCAGCAGCTTAAGGACGGGCGGGGTTGGCACCGGGGAGCTGTTTTTT. Protein product: CASSLRTGGVGTGELFF. Based on the CDR3 plus reference TRBV7-3 and TRBJ2-2, the full variable domain is GAGVSQTPSNKVTEKGKYVELRCDPISGHTALYWYRQSLGQGPEFLIYFQGTGAADDSGLPNDRFFAVRPEGSVSTLKIQRTERGDSAVYLCASSLRTGGVGTGELFFGEGSRLTVL.

This chain uses TRBV6-4 with TRBJ2-1; 9 bases agree with TRBD2. After removal of 3 bases from V and 8 bases from J, the junction contained 8 bases not matched to a gene. The length of the CDR3 is 15 residues. Germline V gives CDR1 MRHNA, CDR2 SNTAGT. The CDR3 here is CASSELIAGADEQFF. The CDR3, as DNA: TGTGCCAGCAGTGAATTGATAGCGGGAGCCGATGAGCAGTTCTTC.

V usage is TRBV9 and J usage is TRBJ2-7, with a possible D match to TRBD2 (6 bases). This CDR3 has 14 residues. Germline assignment: CDR1 SGDLS and CDR2 YYNGEE. The V end was cut by 4 bases, the J end by 4 bases, with 15 bases between. Written as DNA, the CDR3 is TGTGCCAGCAGCCCCACCTGGGGGGAGTACGAGCAGTACTTC. Protein sequence: CASSPTWGEYEQYF.